This entry concerns a single T cell receptor (beta chain). This sample is drawn from a study of cytotoxic CD8 clonotypes in ibrutinib-treated CLL. TCRdb's copy holds only in-frame clones and misses some; the assay was immunoSEQ multiplex PCR. Found here are fewer than 150,000 clones, under 90% of them singletons; the top ten hold 3.3%. CDR1 is SGDLS and CDR2 is YYNGEE in the germline V gene. Trimming removed 0 bases from V and 7 bases from J, with 23 bases in between. The CDR3 has 19 amino acids. The starting material was PBMCs, obtained after 24 months of ibrutinib treatment. V usage is TRBV9 and J usage is TRBJ1-6, with D maybe TRBD1 (6 bases). The TCR was taken from a human donor with chronic lymphocytic leukemia. This CDR3 is CASSVDGGTPGGANSPLHF. CDR3 DNA sequence: TGTGCCAGCAGCGTAGACGGCGGGACACCGGGAGGGGCGAATTCACCCCTCCACTTT.